The 11 T cell receptor beta chains presented below share a single source sample, sequenced in a study of blood T cell repertoires in COVID-19. Profiled with immunoSEQ multiplex PCR; TCRdb holds only in-frame clones, not every one. Counted here are more than 250,000 clones, approximately 86% occurring once; the ten biggest clones make up over 2%. The sequenced sample consisted of peripheral blood. Receptors originate from a woman under 40 who had recovered from COVID-19.

The V and J genes are TRBV5-6 and TRBJ2-3; no clear D gene. Between the trimmed V and J ends, which lost 0 bases and 10 bases, there was a span of 12 bases. CDR1 and CDR2 from the germline V gene are SGHDT and YYEEEE. CDR3 size: 13 residues. CDR3 sequence: CASSLAWAAAQYF. For the CDR3, the DNA is TGTGCCAGCAGCTTGGCCTGGGCAGCAGCGCAGTATTTT.

This chain joins TRBV18 and TRBJ2-3, with 12 bases identical to TRBD2. CDR3 size: 15 residues. V was pared by 6 bases and J by 4 bases, with 5 bases of the junction left unmatched. The germline gives CDR1 KGHSH, CDR2 LQKENI. The CDR3 spells CASSPTSGSPDTQYF. In DNA form, the CDR3 reads TGTGCCAGCTCCCCGACTAGCGGGAGCCCAGATACGCAGTATTTT.

This chain links TRBV7-3 with TRBJ1-1; TRBD1 might be the D (5 bases). Trimming cost V 5 bases and J 1 base, with 8 bases left between them. Germline CDR1 and CDR2: SGHTA and FQGTGA. CDR3 size: 13 residues. The CDR3 spells CASSHDRNTEAFF. The DNA for the CDR3 is TGTGCCAGCAGCCATGACAGGAACACTGAAGCTTTCTTT.

The chain employs TRBV10-1 and TRBJ1-1; TRBD1 matches 7 bases. The trim removed 8 bases at V and 0 bases at J, leaving 3 bases unmatched. CDR1 WNHNN and CDR2 SYGVQD come from the germline V gene (reference sequence). This CDR3 comprises 13 residues. CDR3 residues: CASRDSMNTEAFF. The CDR3 nucleotides read TGCGCCAGCCGGGACAGTATGAACACTGAAGCTTTCTTT.

The chain has TRBV10-1 and TRBJ2-2; 7 bases agree with TRBD1. This CDR3 is 16 amino acids long. J was trimmed by 0 bases and V by 5 bases; bases with no gene match: 6. Germline V gives CDR1 WNHNN, CDR2 SYGVQD (reference sequence). CDR3 nucleotides: TGCGCCAGCAGTATACAGGGGCCTACGAACACCGGGGAGCTGTTTTTT. It encodes CASSIQGPTNTGELFF.

This clone was recorded only once. The chain carries TRBV29-1 and TRBJ1-5; perhaps TRBD1 as D (5 bases). V was shortened by 7 bases and J by 5 bases, with 21 bases between the two germline ends. The CDR3 loop spans 15 amino acids. CDR1 is SQVTM and CDR2 is ANQGSEA in the germline V gene. The CDR3 bases are TGCAGCGCCCTCAGGGTCACAAGAGTCGATCAGCCCCAGCATTTT. It encodes CSALRVTRVDQPQHF.

The rearrangement joins TRBV11-3 to TRBJ2-2, with 9 bases lining up with TRBD1. V lost 6 bases, J lost 3 bases, and 8 bases stayed unmatched. The CDR3 has 16 amino acids. Per germline, CDR1 SGHNT and CDR2 YENEEA. CDR3: CASRAGTGRYTGELFF. The CDR3, as DNA: TGTGCCAGCAGAGCCGGGACAGGGAGATACACCGGGGAGCTGTTTTTT.

This clone was seen only once. This chain connects TRBV5-1 to TRBJ2-7, with TRBD1 matching 9 bases. V trimming: 0 bases; J trimming: 4 bases; junction bases outside the gene matches: 5. Germline CDR1 and CDR2: SGHRS and YFSETQ. The CDR3 is 15 residues long. The CDR3 spells CASSLEDRGGYEQYF. In nucleotides, the CDR3 is TGCGCCAGCAGCTTGGAGGACAGGGGTGGATACGAGCAGTACTTC. Supplemented by reference TRBV5-1 and TRBJ2-7, the full variable domain reads KAGVTQTPRYLIKTRGQQVTLSCSPISGHRSVSWYQQTPGQGLQFLFEYFSETQRNKGNFPGRFSGRQFSNSRSEMNVSTLELGDSALYLCASSLEDRGGYEQYFGPGTRLTVT.

The CDR3 reads CATAGGPDTQYF. For the CDR3, the DNA is TGTGCCACCGCGGGAGGCCCAGATACGCAGTATTTT. The chain joins TRBV19 to TRBJ2-3; TRBD2 matches 8 bases. After removal of 10 bases from V and 4 bases from J, the junction contained 4 bases not matched to a gene. The CDR3 length is 12 residues. Germline V gene lookup returns CDR1 LNHDA and CDR2 SQIVND (reference sequence).

The chain employs TRBV11-2 and TRBJ1-2, with 8 bases that match TRBD1. Germline V lookup: CDR1 SGHAT, CDR2 FQNNGV. The CDR3 runs to 15 residues. The ends lost 5 bases at V and 4 bases at J; junction bases unmatched: 9. The CDR3: CASSLAGTGAYGYTF. The CDR3 nucleotides read TGTGCCAGCAGCCTGGCCGGGACAGGCGCCTATGGCTACACCTTC.

This rearrangement joins TRBV27 to TRBJ1-2; tentative D call: TRBD1 (5 bases). CDR1 and CDR2 (germline): MNHEY, SMNVEV (reference sequence). Trimming pared 3 bases from V and 8 bases from J, leaving 13 bases between. This CDR3 has 13 amino acids. CDR3 bases: TGTGCCAGCAGTTTGGGGCCAGGGCAGGGCTACACCTTC. Amino acids: CASSLGPGQGYTF.